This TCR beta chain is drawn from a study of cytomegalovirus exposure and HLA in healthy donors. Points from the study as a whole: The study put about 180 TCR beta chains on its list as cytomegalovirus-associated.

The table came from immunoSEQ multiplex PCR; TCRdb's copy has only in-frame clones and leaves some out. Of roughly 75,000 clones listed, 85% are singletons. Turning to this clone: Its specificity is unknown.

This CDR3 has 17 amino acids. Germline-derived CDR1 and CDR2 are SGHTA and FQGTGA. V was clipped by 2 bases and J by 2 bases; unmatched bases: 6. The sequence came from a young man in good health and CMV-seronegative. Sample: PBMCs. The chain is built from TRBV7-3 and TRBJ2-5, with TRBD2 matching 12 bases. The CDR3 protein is CASSLFASGGGQETQYF. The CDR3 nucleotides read TGTGCCAGCAGCTTATTCGCTAGCGGGGGGGGGCAAGAGACCCAGTACTTC.